This T cell receptor (beta chain) was sequenced for a study of human thymus T cells. Study results and caveats: Seemingly biased V and J gene usage marked thymic and blood repertoires. Unrelated individuals had highly overlapping thymic repertoires, as reported in related research.

The repertoire was sequenced with immunoSEQ multiplex PCR; TCRdb's copy has only in-frame clones and lacks some. This sample yields about 130,000 clones, of which around 94% are seen a single time; around 0.025% belongs to the top ten. The source of the thymus tissue was resections taken during corrective heart surgery. Those donating were healthy Finnish infants in corrective surgery for congenital heart defects. The CDR3 is made up of 17 amino acids. The V gene lost 4 bases and the J gene lost 4 bases, with 17 bases spanning the gap. The germline CDR1 and CDR2 sequences are MNHNS and SASEGT. Of note for this clone: Its antigen is unknown.

Sequenced material: thymus tissue. The origin of this receptor is a boy under two years old with a congenital heart defect but otherwise immunologically healthy. The rearrangement uses TRBV6-1 and TRBJ1-6, with D uncertain. The DNA of the CDR3 is TGTGCCAGCAGTGGACTCGGAGCAGGAACTTATAATTCACCCCTCCACTTT. This translates into CASSGLGAGTYNSPLHF.